This entry concerns a single T cell receptor (beta chain). Its binding antigen is unknown. No qualities accompany the bases; no much larger clone lies one base away. TCRbeta CDR3 regions were amplified from genomic DNA by means of the immunoSEQ Assay, a bias-controlled multiplex PCR. The original methods were these. Within the assay, amplification of reference gene primers was used to estimate how many nucleated cells each sample contained. Sequence reads were collapsed and filtered to measure the absolute abundance of every unique TCRbeta CDR3 rearrangement. For each sample, productive Simpson clonality was calculated as the square root of Simpson's diversity index across productive rearrangements. As stored in TCRdb, this immuneACCESS dataset retains in-frame rearrangements with V and J assigned. A fraction of the clones does not appear; measured against another copy, unresolved V genes explain less than half of the discrepancy, and the remainder lacks a known reason. V, J and clone size were drawn from that table, and D and trimming were deduced from the DNA. The sample table shows around 13,000 clones, and 88% are seen once. The ten largest clones take up about 29% of the sample.

This record belongs to a study of blood T cell repertoires in COVID-19 (TCRdb year 2020). Regarding the complete study: Samples from collaborators originated in the United States, Italy and Spain and spanned both the acute and convalescent phases of COVID-19. A de-identified subject ID, COVID-19 status, age in years and sex were almost always included in the sample metadata. Where available, HLA class I and class II types were obtained from metadata supplied by the sample provider rather than from assay-based typing. The prospective study material was composed of cDNA or gDNA derived from T cells, B-cell-depleted T cells, or PBMCs. Samples came from the ongoing ImmuneRACE study (first 160 participants) plus 1,254 subjects from 6 global collaborators. A freely available public database, intended as a resource for researchers studying the immune response to SARS-CoV-2, is where the repertoires were released. Deeply sampled blood TCRbeta repertoires from subjects exposed to, actively infected with, or recovered from COVID-19 were included in the dataset. Broader findings and caveats from the paper: How much clinical and demographic metadata was included differed by source and by participant, and the metadata was provided uncurated.

V trim: 6 bases; J trim: 3 bases; unmatched bases: 9. According to the germline V gene, CDR1 reads MNHEY and CDR2 reads SVGAGI. The CDR3 starts with the cysteine, ends with the phenylalanine, and has 15 residues. Solely the CDR3 DNA is kept, with 45 bases framed from the first base. The collaborating institutions used their own protocols to collect whole blood in K2EDTA tubes. For TCRbeta analysis, collaborators shipped samples in one of three forms: frozen whole blood, isolated PBMCs, or DNA extracted from either of those sample types. The chain is encoded by TRBV6-5 joined to TRBJ1-2; TRBD1 fits 8 bases in the junction. The sequencing input was peripheral blood. The clonotype comes from a human donor in a cohort sampled during active COVID-19. In nucleotide form, the sequence is TGTGCCAGCAGCCCGGAGATGACAGGGGACTATGGCTACACCTTC. Its translation reads: CASSPEMTGDYGYTF.